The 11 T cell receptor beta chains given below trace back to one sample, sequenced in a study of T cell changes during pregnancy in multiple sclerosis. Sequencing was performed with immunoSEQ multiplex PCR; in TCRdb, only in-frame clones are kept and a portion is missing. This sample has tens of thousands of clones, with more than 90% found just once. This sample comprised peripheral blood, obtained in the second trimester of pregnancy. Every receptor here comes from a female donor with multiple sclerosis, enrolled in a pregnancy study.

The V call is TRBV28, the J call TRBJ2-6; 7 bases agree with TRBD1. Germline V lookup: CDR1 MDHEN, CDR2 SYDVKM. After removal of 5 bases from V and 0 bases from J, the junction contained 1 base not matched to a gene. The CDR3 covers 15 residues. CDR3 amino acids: CASSRQGSGANVLTF. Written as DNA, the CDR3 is TGTGCCAGCAGTCGACAGGGCTCTGGGGCCAACGTCCTGACTTTC. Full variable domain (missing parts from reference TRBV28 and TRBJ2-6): DVKVTQSSRYLVKRTGEKVFLECVQDMDHENMFWYRQDPGLGLRLIYFSYDVKMKEKGDIPEGYSVSREKKERFSLILESASTNQTSMYLCASSRQGSGANVLTFGAGSRLTVL.

CDR3 in DNA: TGTGCCAGCAGTCCGCTGACAGCGGGGCTCGAGAACACTGAAGCTTTCTTT. Protein: CASSPLTAGLENTEAFF. The chain has TRBV11-3 and TRBJ1-1; D may be TRBD1 (5 bases). Germline V CDR1 and CDR2: SGHNT, YENEEA. Trimming removed 6 bases from V and 1 base from J, with 21 bases in between. CDR3 length equals 17 residues.

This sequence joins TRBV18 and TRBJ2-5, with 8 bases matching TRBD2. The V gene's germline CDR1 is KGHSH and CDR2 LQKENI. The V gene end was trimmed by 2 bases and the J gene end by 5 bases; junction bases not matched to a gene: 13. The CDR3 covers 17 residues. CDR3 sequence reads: CASSPVSVGRAGETQYF. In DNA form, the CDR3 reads TGTGCCAGCTCACCAGTTTCCGTCGGGAGGGCGGGGGAGACCCAGTACTTC.

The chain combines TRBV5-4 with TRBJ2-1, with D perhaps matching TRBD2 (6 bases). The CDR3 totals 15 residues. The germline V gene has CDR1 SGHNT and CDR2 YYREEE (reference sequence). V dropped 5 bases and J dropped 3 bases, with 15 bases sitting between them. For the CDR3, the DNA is TGTGCCAGCAGTCTGGGGGGAGTATTCTACAATGAGCAGTTCTTC. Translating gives CASSLGGVFYNEQFF.

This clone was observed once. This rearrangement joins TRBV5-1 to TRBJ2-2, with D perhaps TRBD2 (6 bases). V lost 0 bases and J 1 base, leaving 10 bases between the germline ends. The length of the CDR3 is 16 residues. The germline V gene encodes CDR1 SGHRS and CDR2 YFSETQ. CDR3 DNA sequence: TGCGCCAGCAGCTTGGCCGCGCGGGAGAACACCGGGGAGCTGTTTTTT. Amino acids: CASSLAARENTGELFF.

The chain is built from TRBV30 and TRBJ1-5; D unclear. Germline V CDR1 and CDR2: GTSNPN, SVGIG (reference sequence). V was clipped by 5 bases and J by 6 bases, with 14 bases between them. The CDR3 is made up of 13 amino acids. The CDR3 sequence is CAWANSGIQPQHF. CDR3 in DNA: TGTGCCTGGGCGAATTCGGGGATTCAGCCCCAGCATTTT.

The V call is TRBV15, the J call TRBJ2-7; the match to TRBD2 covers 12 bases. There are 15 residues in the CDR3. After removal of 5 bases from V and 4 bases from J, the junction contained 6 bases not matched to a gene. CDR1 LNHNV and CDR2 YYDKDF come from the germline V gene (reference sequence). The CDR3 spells CATSGGLAGRYEQYF. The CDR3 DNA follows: TGTGCCACCAGCGGTGGACTAGCGGGGAGGTACGAGCAGTACTTC.

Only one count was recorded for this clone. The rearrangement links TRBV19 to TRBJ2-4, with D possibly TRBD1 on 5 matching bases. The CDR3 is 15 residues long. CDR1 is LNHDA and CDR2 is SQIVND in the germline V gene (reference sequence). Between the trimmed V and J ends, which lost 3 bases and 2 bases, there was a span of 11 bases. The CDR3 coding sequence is TGTGCCAGTAGTATCGCAGGGTTTTCCAAAAACATTCAGTACTTC. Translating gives CASSIAGFSKNIQYF.

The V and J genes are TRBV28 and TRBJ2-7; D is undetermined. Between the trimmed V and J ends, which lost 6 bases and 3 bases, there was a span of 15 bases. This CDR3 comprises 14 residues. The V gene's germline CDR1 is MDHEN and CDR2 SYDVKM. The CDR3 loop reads CASRNQRPYYEQYF. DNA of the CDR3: TGTGCCAGCAGGAACCAGAGGCCGTACTACGAGCAGTACTTC.

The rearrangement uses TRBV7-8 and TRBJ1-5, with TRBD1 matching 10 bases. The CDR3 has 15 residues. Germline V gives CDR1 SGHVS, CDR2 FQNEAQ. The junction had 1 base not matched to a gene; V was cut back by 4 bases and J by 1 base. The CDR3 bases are TGTGCCAGCAGCTGGACAGGGGGAAGCAATCAGCCCCAGCATTTT. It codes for CASSWTGGSNQPQHF.

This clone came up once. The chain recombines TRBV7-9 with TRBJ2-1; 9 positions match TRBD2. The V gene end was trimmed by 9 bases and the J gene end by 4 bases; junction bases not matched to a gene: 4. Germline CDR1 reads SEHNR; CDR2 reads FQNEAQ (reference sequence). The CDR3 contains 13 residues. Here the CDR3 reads CASSSGEYNEQFF. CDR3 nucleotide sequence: TGTGCCAGTTCTAGCGGGGAATACAATGAGCAGTTCTTC.